This TCR beta chain was obtained from a study of T cell repertoires in cytomegalovirus infection (dated by TCRdb to between 2018 and 2021). For context, the study as a whole: Donor HLA type was relevant to the analysis, because carriage of CMV infection together with the matching HLA type was indicated by public TCR beta signatures.

Instrument on record: Illumina HiSeq 1500. TCRdb trimmed the raw reads at Q25, called clones with MiXCR and kept productive beta chains. All rows with the same CDR3 protein become a single entry with the most common DNA and genes. This sample gives 200,000 or so distinct CDR3 sequences in total; 28% of them show up just once. The ten top clones hold under 35% of the sample. Trimming leaves V shorter by 0 bases and J shorter by 4 bases, with the junction holding 6 bases beyond the gene matches. Looking up the germline V gene (reference sequence) yields CDR1 LNHNV and CDR2 YYDKDF. Measured from the cysteine to the phenylalanine, the CDR3 is 16 residues long. The read is trimmed to its CDR3 DNA, 48 bases read in frame from base 1. To note about this clonotype: The target of this receptor is not known. There are no base qualities to consult, and no much larger clone falls within one base.

Overall study results and their limits: In both this cohort and an independent approximately 400-donor cohort, the cumulative frequency of public TCR beta family members distinguished carriers of CMV infection plus the relevant HLA type. The ex vivo response was dominated by HLA-C-restricted CMV-specific TCR beta clonotypes, and the single most frequent clonotype in two of eight donors was supplied by these HLA-C-restricted clonotypes.

This clonotype was obtained from a human donor in good health (CMV status not recorded). Some clones in this sample may be carry-over from other donors' samples. The chain is made from TRBV15 and TRBJ1-3, with 7 bases in between that match TRBD1. Input material: PBMCs. The bases read TGTGCCACCAGCAGAGAAGAAGGGGGCAGAGGAAACACCATATATTTT. It encodes CATSREEGGRGNTIYF.